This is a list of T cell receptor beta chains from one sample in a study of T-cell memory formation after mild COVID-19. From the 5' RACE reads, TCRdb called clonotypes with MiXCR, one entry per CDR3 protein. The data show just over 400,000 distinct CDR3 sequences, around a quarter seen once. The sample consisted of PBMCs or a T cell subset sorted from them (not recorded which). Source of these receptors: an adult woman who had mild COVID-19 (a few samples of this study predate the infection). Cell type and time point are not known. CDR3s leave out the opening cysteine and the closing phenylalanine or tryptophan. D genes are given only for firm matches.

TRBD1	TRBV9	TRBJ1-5	ASSVARDSHQH
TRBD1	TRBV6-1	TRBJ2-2	ASSESDRLIAGELF
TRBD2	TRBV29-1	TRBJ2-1	SGGAASGSRGELF
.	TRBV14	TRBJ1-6	ASSLGESSPLH
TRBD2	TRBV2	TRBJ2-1	ASSPRGPGGEQF
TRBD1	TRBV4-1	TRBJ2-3	ASSQEWLGQGADTQY
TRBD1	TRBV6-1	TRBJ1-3	ASRDRRGGAKGNTIY
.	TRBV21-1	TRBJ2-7	ASSKGGQGAVGEQY
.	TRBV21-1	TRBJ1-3	ASSKGYRVSGNTIY
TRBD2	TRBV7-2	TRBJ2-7	ASSPSSGSSYEQY
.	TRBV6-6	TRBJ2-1	ASSYKSEQF
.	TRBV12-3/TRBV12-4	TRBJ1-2	ASSLSSGPNYGYT
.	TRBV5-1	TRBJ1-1	ASSPRSTPWDTEAF
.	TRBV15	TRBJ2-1	ATSRGGGRNYNEQF
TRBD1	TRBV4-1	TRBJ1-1	ASSQKPGGGMAEAF
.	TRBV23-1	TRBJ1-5	ASSQSRNQPQH
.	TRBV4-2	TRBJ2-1	ASSLPEGEQF
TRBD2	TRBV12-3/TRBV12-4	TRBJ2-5	ASSRTSGGAETQY
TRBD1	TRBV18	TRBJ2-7	ASSRQGTSEQY
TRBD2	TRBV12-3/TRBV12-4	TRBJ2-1	ASSLRTSGRPPYNEQF
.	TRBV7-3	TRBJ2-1	ASSPLGGGLGTYNEQF
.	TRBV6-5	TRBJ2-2	ASSYDSDGFAGELF
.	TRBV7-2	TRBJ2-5	ASSLPHHRQETQY
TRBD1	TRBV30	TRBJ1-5	AWSDRGDQPQH
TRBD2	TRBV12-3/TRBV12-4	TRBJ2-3	ASILAGGEDTQY
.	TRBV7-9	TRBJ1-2	ASSPPGGLNPGYT
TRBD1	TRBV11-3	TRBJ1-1	ASSIRTGGGTEAF
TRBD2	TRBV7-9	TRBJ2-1	ASSPAGLVSYNEQF
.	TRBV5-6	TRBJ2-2	ASSWAIQELF
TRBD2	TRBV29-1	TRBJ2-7	SVVGLAGSEQY
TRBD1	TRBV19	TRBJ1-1	ASTRGGLTEAF
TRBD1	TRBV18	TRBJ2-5	ASSPVTGAQQETQY
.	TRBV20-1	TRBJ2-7	SASEGPSEQY
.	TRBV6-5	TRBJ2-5	ASTERGIEETQY
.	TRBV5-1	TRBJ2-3	ASSPTGDPSTDTQY
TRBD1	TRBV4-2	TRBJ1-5	ASSQDGQGGQPQH
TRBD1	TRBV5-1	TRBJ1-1	ASSVSQGANTEAF
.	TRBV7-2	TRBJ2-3	ASSPRRRDRTDTQY
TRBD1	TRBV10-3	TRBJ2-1	AISGTGEANEQF
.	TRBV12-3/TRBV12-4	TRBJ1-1	ASSSPGDEAF
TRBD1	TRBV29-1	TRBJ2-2	SVRRTGANTGELF